This entry describes one T cell receptor (beta chain). Its cognate antigen is unknown. The CDR3 extends over 13 amino acids. The germline CDR1 and CDR2 sequences are GTSNPN and SVGIG (reference sequence). The V end was cut by 1 base, the J end by 7 bases, with 14 bases between. This sample is drawn from a study of T cells in localized non-small cell lung cancer. TCRdb's table, derived via immunoSEQ multiplex PCR, lists solely in-frame clones and lacks some. This sample yields about 52,000 clones, of which about nine tenths are seen a single time; 15% to 20% belongs to the top ten. Whole-study findings and limits: Uninvolved adjacent lung had more T cell clonality than any other tissue, topping tumor.

V is TRBV30 and J is TRBJ2-7; D unresolved. The source is a male donor aged 60 or older with stage III squamous cell lung carcinoma. The sample here was peripheral blood, taken before any cancer treatment. The CDR3 loop is CAWSGIGRPEQYF. The CDR3 bases are TGTGCCTGGAGTGGAATCGGCCGACCGGAGCAGTACTTC.